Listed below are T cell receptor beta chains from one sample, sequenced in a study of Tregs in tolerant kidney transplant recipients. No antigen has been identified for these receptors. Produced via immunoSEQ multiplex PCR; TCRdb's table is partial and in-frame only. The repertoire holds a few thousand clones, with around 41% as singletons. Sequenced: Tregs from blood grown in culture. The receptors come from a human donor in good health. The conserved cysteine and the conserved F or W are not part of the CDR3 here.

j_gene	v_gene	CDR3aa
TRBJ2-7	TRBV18	ASSPLLAGGEQY
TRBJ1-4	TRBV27	ASQKRQGDEKLF
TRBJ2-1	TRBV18	ASSPTPVNEQF
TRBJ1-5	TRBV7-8	ASSLREHQPQH
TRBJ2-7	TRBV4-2	ASSAGGGRAYEQY
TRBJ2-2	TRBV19	ASSIRLWTNTGELF
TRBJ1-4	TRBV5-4	ASSGIPGRPNEKLF
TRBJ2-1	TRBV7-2	ASRYGLAESEQF
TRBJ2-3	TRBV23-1	ASSPTRGASTDTQY
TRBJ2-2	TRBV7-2	ASSLVGLAGVGNTGELF